Each of the 21 T cell receptor beta chains below was sequenced from the same sample in a study of T cells in tuberculosis. Produced via immunoSEQ multiplex PCR; TCRdb's table is partial and in-frame only. This sample carries roughly 40,000 clones, 95% of them seen once, and the ten largest clones take about 3.7%. Sequenced: PBMCs. These receptors were taken from a donor aged 10-29 years with latent tuberculosis or without tuberculosis infection.

The rearrangement links TRBV9 to TRBJ1-1; no firm D call. The length of the CDR3 is 14 residues. V was clipped by 3 bases and J by 6 bases, with 15 bases between them. Germline V lookup: CDR1 SGDLS, CDR2 YYNGEE. For the CDR3, the DNA is TGTGCCAGCAGCGAGTCACTCAAAACGTCTGAAGCTTTCTTT. This sequence encodes CASSESLKTSEAFF.

The chain links TRBV5-6 to TRBJ2-3; TRBD1 is a possible D gene (5 bases). The CDR3 totals 17 residues. Trimming shortened V by 0 bases and J by 2 bases, and 16 bases separated the two germline ends. Germline V gives CDR1 SGHDT, CDR2 YYEEEE. CDR3 region: CASSLAQEGVSTDTQYF. The CDR3 nucleotides read TGTGCCAGCAGCTTGGCCCAGGAAGGGGTCTCCACAGATACGCAGTATTTT.

The rearrangement uses TRBV6-1 and TRBJ2-3, with no clear D. The CDR3 consists of 13 residues. V gave up 7 bases and J gave up 6 bases, with 14 bases separating them. Germline V CDR1 and CDR2: MNHNS, SASEGT. CDR3 residues: CASNPPPLDTQYF. The CDR3 coding sequence is TGTGCCAGCAATCCCCCCCCACTGGATACGCAGTATTTT.

This rearrangement joins TRBV7-2 to TRBJ2-5; D possibly corresponds to TRBD2 (7 bases). Trimming cost V 4 bases and J 5 bases, with 20 bases left between them. The CDR3 is 16 residues long. CDR1 SGHTA and CDR2 FQGNSA come from the germline V gene. CDR3 sequence: CASSSQARGRKETQYF. The CDR3 DNA follows: TGTGCCAGCAGCTCCCAGGCGCGGGGGCGGAAGGAGACCCAGTACTTC.

The CDR3 loop is CASSKTGSGELFF. CDR3 nucleotide sequence: TGTGCCAGCAGCAAAACAGGGTCCGGGGAGCTGTTTTTT. V and J are TRBV6-5 and TRBJ2-2, with D possibly TRBD1 on 6 matching bases. Trimming took 6 bases from V and 6 from J, leaving 11 bases between them. The germline gives CDR1 MNHEY, CDR2 SVGAGI. The length of the CDR3 is 13 residues.

J is TRBJ1-5 and V is TRBV6-1; weak D call: TRBD1 (5 bases). Germline V gives CDR1 MNHNS, CDR2 SASEGT. The CDR3 length is 15 residues. Trimming left V 1 base short and J 6 bases short, with 13 bases between. DNA of the CDR3: TGTGCCAGCAGTGAAGGCTTGGGGGGGGTTCAGCCCCAGCATTTT. This sequence encodes CASSEGLGGVQPQHF.

This chain links TRBV14 with TRBJ2-3; D is possibly TRBD2 (6 bases). The length of the CDR3 is 16 residues. Germline CDR1 reads SGHDN; CDR2 reads FVKESK. V was shortened by 0 bases and J by 1 base, with 11 bases between the two germline ends. The CDR3 sequence: CASSQERRGRTDTQYF. CDR3 bases: TGTGCCAGCAGCCAAGAAAGGAGGGGTCGCACAGATACGCAGTATTTT.

This rearrangement joins TRBV11-2 to TRBJ1-3, with TRBD1 matching 9 bases. Looked up from germline, CDR1 is SGHAT and CDR2 is FQNNGV. CDR3 length: 16 residues. Trimming took 4 bases from V and 0 from J; bases not matched to a gene: 4. The CDR3 here is CASSSQGARSGNTIYF. DNA for the CDR3: TGTGCCAGCAGCTCACAGGGGGCCCGCTCTGGAAACACCATATATTTT.

The gene calls are TRBV5-1 and TRBJ1-2; TRBD1 matches at 7 bases. After removal of 1 base from V and 3 bases from J, the junction contained 3 bases not matched to a gene. Germline-derived CDR1 and CDR2 are SGHRS and YFSETQ. The CDR3 is made up of 14 amino acids. The CDR3 sequence: CASSLTTGDYGYTF. DNA of the CDR3: TGCGCCAGCAGCTTGACCACAGGGGACTATGGCTACACCTTC.

The V and J genes are TRBV11-3 and TRBJ1-1; 8 positions match TRBD1. CDR3 length equals 14 residues. Germline V gene sequence: CDR1 SGHNT, CDR2 YENEEA. V lost 5 bases and J lost 4; bases outside the gene matches: 6. The CDR3 DNA is TGTGCCAGCAGCGCCGGACAGGGTCGCACTGAAGCTTTCTTT. Its protein is CASSAGQGRTEAFF.

This chain connects TRBV30 to TRBJ1-2; 8 nucleotides agree with TRBD1. CDR1 GTSNPN and CDR2 SVGIG come from the germline V gene (reference sequence). The CDR3 has 13 residues. V was clipped by 7 bases and J by 5 bases; unmatched bases: 9. The CDR3 spells CASIQGGRYGYTF. The CDR3 DNA follows: TGTGCCTCCATACAGGGGGGCAGATATGGCTACACCTTC.

The CDR3: CSVEAGFNQPQHF. The CDR3 nucleotides are TGCAGCGTTGAGGCAGGTTTCAATCAGCCCCAGCATTTT. The chain combines TRBV29-1 with TRBJ1-5; D is unresolved. CDR1 is SQVTM, CDR2 ANQGSEA, per germline. The CDR3 covers 13 residues. Trimming removed 3 bases at V and 3 bases at J, with 9 bases between.

The V call is TRBV10-2, the J call TRBJ1-2, with 8 bases fitting TRBD1. The V gene end was trimmed by 2 bases and the J gene end by 5 bases; junction bases not matched to a gene: 16. Germline V gives CDR1 WSHSY, CDR2 SAAADI. The CDR3 totals 18 residues. The CDR3 region is CASSEEGRGRVRVYGYTF. The CDR3 DNA reads TGCGCCAGCAGTGAGGAGGGCAGGGGGCGCGTTCGGGTTTATGGCTACACCTTC.

V gene TRBV6-5 combines with J gene TRBJ2-6; D is unclear. Germline V gene lookup returns CDR1 MNHEY and CDR2 SVGAGI. The ends were cut back, 6 bases at V and 4 bases at J, with 13 bases in the middle. CDR3 size: 15 residues. The CDR3 nucleotides are TGTGCCAGCAGCACCGAGGCAGCCGGGGCCAACGTCCTGACTTTC. Residues: CASSTEAAGANVLTF.

This chain links TRBV6-1 with TRBJ1-2; no definite D call. CDR3 size: 13 residues. Germline CDR1 is MNHNS and CDR2 is SASEGT. Trimming took off 0 bases at V and 7 bases at J, with 9 bases between the two ends. CDR3 protein: CASSEALRSGYTF. The CDR3 region has the DNA TGTGCCAGCAGTGAAGCTCTGAGGTCTGGCTACACCTTC.

This rearrangement joins TRBV5-1 to TRBJ1-1; D might be TRBD1 (5 bases). V was pared by 0 bases and J by 2 bases, with 14 bases between. This CDR3 comprises 16 residues. Germline-derived CDR1 and CDR2 are SGHRS and YFSETQ. The CDR3 DNA reads as TGCGCCAGCAGCTTGGGAGATGGGACTTTTAACACTGAAGCTTTCTTT. Amino acid sequence: CASSLGDGTFNTEAFF.

The rearrangement links TRBV9 to TRBJ1-4; 7 nucleotides align to TRBD1. Germline V gives CDR1 SGDLS, CDR2 YYNGEE. V shed 0 bases, J shed 3 bases, and the junction held 2 bases outside the gene matches. This CDR3 region has 15 residues. The DNA for the CDR3 is TGTGCCAGCAGCGTAGGACAGGGTGCTAATGAAAAACTGTTTTTT. It codes for CASSVGQGANEKLFF.

The rearrangement links TRBV5-6 to TRBJ2-1, with TRBD2 matching over 13 bases. Germline assignment: CDR1 SGHDT and CDR2 YYEEEE. V shed 0 bases and J 5 bases; nucleotides not matched to a gene: 11. The CDR3 extends over 19 amino acids. In DNA, the CDR3 is TGTGCCAGCAGCTTGGGAAGACTAGCGGGGGGCGCCGCCAACAATGAGCAGTTCTTC. Translated: CASSLGRLAGGAANNEQFF. The full variable domain, rest sourced from reference TRBV5-6 and TRBJ2-1, is DAGVTQSPTHLIKTRGQQVTLRCSPKSGHDTVSWYQQALGQGPQFIFQYYEEEERQRGNFPDRFSGHQFPNYSSELNVNALLLGDSALYLCASSLGRLAGGAANNEQFFGPGTRLTVL.

The chain has TRBV25-1 and TRBJ2-7; 10 positions agree with TRBD1. The CDR3 loop spans 14 amino acids. Losses at the gene ends were 3 bases for V and 3 bases for J; bases not matched to a gene: 2. The germline gives CDR1 MGHDK, CDR2 SYGVNS. The CDR3 nucleotides are TGTGCCAGCAGTGATCGGACAGGGGGCTACGAGCAGTACTTC. The encoded protein is CASSDRTGGYEQYF.

The chain carries TRBV5-4 and TRBJ2-7; D remains unclear. The CDR3 length is 13 residues. Trimming took 1 base from V and 5 from J, leaving 10 bases between them. CDR1 is SGHNT, CDR2 YYREEE, per germline (reference sequence). The CDR3 DNA sequence: TGTGCCAGCAGCTTGTGGGCTGCGCACGAGCAGTACTTC. Its protein is CASSLWAAHEQYF. The variable domain in full, completed from reference TRBV5-4 and TRBJ2-7, reads ETGVTQSPTHLIKTRGQQVTLRCSSQSGHNTVSWYQQALGQGPQFIFQYYREEENGRGNFPPRFSGLQFPNYSSELNVNALELDDSALYLCASSLWAAHEQYFGPGTRLTVT.

The chain links TRBV19 to TRBJ2-5, with 7 nucleotides matching TRBD1. The CDR3 contains 15 residues. CDR1 and CDR2 (germline): LNHDA, SQIVND (reference sequence). Losses at the gene ends were 5 bases for V and 3 bases for J; bases not matched to a gene: 9. The DNA of the CDR3 is TGTGCCAGTAGTGCTCCCGACAGGGTTGAAGAGACCCAGTACTTC. This sequence encodes CASSAPDRVEETQYF.